This T cell receptor beta chain came from a study of blood T cell repertoires in COVID-19. Study-wide background: Both acute and convalescent COVID-19 samples were obtained from the United States, Italy and Spain. Nucleic acid was either cDNA or gDNA, and it came from T cells, B-cell-depleted T cells, or PBMCs.

Original processing notes: Nucleated cell number was recorded as an estimate derived from reference gene primer amplification. Clones were sequenced by immunoSEQ multiplex PCR, and TCRdb holds only the in-frame ones, with some missing. V, J and clone size derive from that table, while D and trimming were established from the DNA sequence. The sample has about 290,000 clones; around 81% are singletons. V shed 6 bases and J shed 0 bases, with 12 bases lying between them. This CDR3 comprises 15 residues. The germline CDR1 and CDR2 sequences are MNHNY and SVGAGI (reference sequence). Sequenced: peripheral blood. This chain joins TRBV6-6 and TRBJ1-3, with a tentative D call TRBD1 (6 bases). The TCR comes from a woman aged 45-65 years with active or convalescent COVID-19. The CDR3 here is CASRHRASSGNTIYF. CDR3 coding DNA: TGTGCCAGCAGACACAGGGCGAGCTCTGGAAACACCATATATTTT.